Listed here are 25 T cell receptor beta chains from one sample, sequenced in a study of blood T cell repertoires in COVID-19. The protocol was immunoSEQ multiplex PCR, while the TCRdb copy is restricted to in-frame clones and leaves out a portion. The table includes about 340,000 clones, almost 90% detected once. Material: peripheral blood. These TCRs come from a woman aged 70-85 years with COVID-19, enrolled during active disease.

J is TRBJ1-4 and V is TRBV5-1, with D maybe TRBD1 (6 bases). With 0 bases removed from V and 8 bases from J, the gap between germline ends came to 20 bases. Per germline, CDR1 SGHRS and CDR2 YFSETQ. The CDR3 is 17 residues long. CDR3 coding DNA: TGCGCCAGCAGCTTGGACGTACTACAGGGTAGGGTGGAAAAACTGTTTTTT. Translated, it gives CASSLDVLQGRVEKLFF.

The chain couples TRBV7-2 to TRBJ1-1, with D perhaps TRBD1 (5 bases). The V end lost 5 bases, the J end lost 8 bases, and 15 bases lay between the germline ends. This CDR3 contains 13 residues. Germline assignment: CDR1 SGHTA and CDR2 FQGNSA. In DNA, the CDR3 is TGTGCCAGCAGCCCCGGACGGGAGGGGGAAGCTTTCTTT. Translated: CASSPGREGEAFF. The whole variable domain, filled in from reference TRBV7-2 and TRBJ1-1, reads GAGVSQSPSNKVTEKGKDVELRCDPISGHTALYWYRQSLGQGLEFLIYFQGNSAPDKSGLPSDRFSAERTGGSVSTLTIQRTQQEDSAVYLCASSPGREGEAFFGQGTRLTVV.

This rearrangement joins TRBV19 to TRBJ2-7, with 10 bases that match TRBD1. The J segment lost 2 bases and the V segment lost 1 base, leaving 5 bases of the junction unmatched. The germline gives CDR1 LNHDA, CDR2 SQIVND (reference sequence). The CDR3 covers 16 residues. CDR3 sequence (DNA): TGTGCCAGTAGTATAGTTGGGGGGACAGGGGCCTACGAGCAGTACTTC. Translating it yields CASSIVGGTGAYEQYF.

This chain uses TRBV6-1 with TRBJ1-2; D call uncertain. Germline V gives CDR1 MNHNS, CDR2 SASEGT. The length of the CDR3 is 15 residues. V was clipped by 2 bases and J by 3 bases, with 13 bases between them. CDR3 residues: CASSESEEKYYGYTF. The CDR3 coding sequence is TGTGCCAGCAGTGAAAGTGAAGAGAAATACTATGGCTACACCTTC.

The chain couples TRBV10-3 to TRBJ2-3, with 11 positions matching TRBD2. The CDR3 sequence is 15 residues long. J gave up 5 bases and V 6 bases, and 7 bases lay outside the gene matches. CDR1 and CDR2 (germline): ENHRY, SYGVKD. The CDR3: CAIRDSGGAVDTQYF. The CDR3 DNA reads TGTGCCATCAGAGATAGCGGGGGGGCCGTAGATACGCAGTATTTT.

J is TRBJ1-5 and V is TRBV2; no clear D. V dropped 6 bases and J dropped 6 bases, with 9 bases sitting between them. Germline assignment: CDR1 SNHLY and CDR2 FYNNEI. This CDR3 comprises 12 residues. The CDR3 here is CASRAEGQPQHF. The CDR3 DNA sequence: TGTGCCAGCAGGGCGGAAGGTCAGCCCCAGCATTTT.

The J gene is TRBJ1-3, the V gene TRBV3-1 (or the pseudogene TRBV3-2), with 7 nucleotides matching TRBD1. Germline-derived CDR1 and CDR2 are LGHDT and YNNKEL (reference sequence). J was trimmed by 3 bases and V by 7 bases; bases with no gene match: 15. CDR3 length: 17 residues. The CDR3 region has the DNA TGTGCCAGCACCAAGAAAGTGAGAGGGGGCGGTGGAAACACCATATATTTT. Encoded protein: CASTKKVRGGGGNTIYF.

The chain employs TRBV24-1 and TRBJ2-7; D not certain. The CDR3 covers 13 residues. Germline CDR1 and CDR2: KGHDR and SFDVKD. Trimming took 6 bases from V and 1 from J, leaving 9 bases between them. The CDR3 loop is CATSLGGSYEQYF. The CDR3 coding sequence is TGTGCCACCAGTTTAGGCGGTTCCTACGAGCAGTACTTC.

V and J are TRBV7-2 and TRBJ1-2; TRBD1 aligns across 8 bases. In germline, CDR1 is SGHTA, CDR2 FQGNSA. The V and J ends lost 1 base and 3 bases, in that order; junction bases with no gene match: 4. The CDR3 loop spans 15 amino acids. The CDR3 DNA sequence: TGTGCCAGCAGCTTAGGCGGACAGGGATACTATGGCTACACCTTC. Amino acid sequence: CASSLGGQGYYGYTF.

The CDR3 spells CASSSGWNEQFF. CDR3 coding DNA: TGTGCCAGTAGTTCAGGGTGGAATGAGCAGTTCTTC. The chain is built from TRBV19 and TRBJ2-1, with D perhaps TRBD1 (5 bases). V lost 5 bases, J lost 7 bases, and 9 bases lay in between. CDR3 length: 12 residues. The germline CDR1 and CDR2 sequences are LNHDA and SQIVND (reference sequence).

The V gene is TRBV27, the J gene TRBJ1-1, with 11 bases lining up with TRBD1. CDR3 length: 15 residues. J was trimmed by 3 bases and V by 5 bases; bases with no gene match: 5. In germline, CDR1 is MNHEY, CDR2 SMNVEV (reference sequence). The CDR3 region has the DNA TGTGCCAGCAGTAAAGGGACAGGGGGTGACACTGAAGCTTTCTTT. Its protein product is CASSKGTGGDTEAFF.

V usage is TRBV9 and J usage is TRBJ1-3; D remains ambiguous. There are 17 residues in the CDR3. V dropped 5 bases and J dropped 4 bases, with 22 bases sitting between them. Germline assignment: CDR1 SGDLS and CDR2 YYNGEE. The DNA of the CDR3 is TGTGCCAGCAGTCCTCCGGGAGGCCCTTACCGGGGAAACACCATATATTTT. It is translated as CASSPPGGPYRGNTIYF.

V is TRBV2 and J is TRBJ1-2; tentatively, D is TRBD1 (5 bases). Deletions cut 2 bases from V and 6 bases from J, with 16 bases between. Germline V gene data show CDR1 as SNHLY and CDR2 as FYNNEI. CDR3 size: 15 residues. The CDR3 nucleotides are TGTGCCAGCAGTGAAAGTTTTGCAGGGCGAGATGGCTACACCTTC. Amino acid sequence: CASSESFAGRDGYTF.

The chain has TRBV7-8 and TRBJ2-1, with D possibly called TRBD1 or TRBD2 (7 bases each). The CDR3 contains 16 residues. Between the trimmed V and J ends, which lost 5 bases and 4 bases, there was a span of 18 bases. CDR1 is SGHVS and CDR2 is FQNEAQ in the germline V gene. Written as DNA, the CDR3 is TGTGCCAGCAGCCAGGGGGAGGGGGACAAATACAATGAGCAGTTCTTC. Translating it yields CASSQGEGDKYNEQFF.

Only one count was recorded for this clone. In DNA, the CDR3 is TGTGCCAGCAGCTCTAGCGGGGGGGCGGAAGAGACCCAGTACTTC. Protein sequence: CASSSSGGAEETQYF. The rearrangement links TRBV13 to TRBJ2-5, with 12 bases fitting TRBD2. V was clipped by 4 bases and J by 3 bases; unmatched bases: 3. Germline V gene data show CDR1 as PRHDT and CDR2 as FYEKMQ (reference sequence). The CDR3 totals 15 residues. Together with reference TRBV13 and TRBJ2-5, the CDR3 gives the full variable domain: AAGVIQSPRHLIKEKRETATLKCYPIPRHDTVYWYQQGPGQDPQFLISFYEKMQSDKGSIPDRFSAQQFSDYHSELNMSSLELGDSALYFCASSSSGGAEETQYFGPGTRLLVL.

A few counts support this clone. The chain couples TRBV5-4 to TRBJ1-1, with TRBD1 identical over 9 bases. V trimming: 5 bases; J trimming: 4 bases; junction bases outside the gene matches: 3. Germline-derived CDR1 and CDR2 are SGHNT and YYREEE (reference sequence). The CDR3 runs to 13 residues. Here the CDR3 DNA reads TGTGCCAGCAGATCGGACAGGGGCACTGAAGCTTTCTTT. It codes for CASRSDRGTEAFF. The whole variable domain, filled in from reference TRBV5-4 and TRBJ1-1, reads ETGVTQSPTHLIKTRGQQVTLRCSSQSGHNTVSWYQQALGQGPQFIFQYYREEENGRGNFPPRFSGLQFPNYSSELNVNALELDDSALYLCASRSDRGTEAFFGQGTRLTVV.

This clone was detected only once. The chain has TRBV11-2 and TRBJ1-5, with 7 bases that match TRBD1. Trimming at V came to 2 bases and at J to 6 bases, leaving 10 bases not matched to a gene. This CDR3 is built from 16 residues. CDR1 and CDR2 (germline): SGHAT, FQNNGV. The DNA for the CDR3 is TGTGCCAGCAGCTTACGCTCCGGGACAGAATCTCAGCCCCAGCATTTT. Its translation is CASSLRSGTESQPQHF.

The CDR3 DNA sequence: TGTGCCAGCAGCGCTGGGACAGGGGACTACGAGCAGTACTTC. Its translation: CASSAGTGDYEQYF. The rearrangement links TRBV5-6 to TRBJ2-7, with 10 bases identical to TRBD1. Germline V lookup: CDR1 SGHDT, CDR2 YYEEEE. Unmatched junction bases numbered 4, after V lost 4 bases and J lost 3 bases. The CDR3 contains 14 residues.

The gene calls are TRBV11-2 and TRBJ2-5; D perhaps matches TRBD2 (6 bases). Looked up from germline, CDR1 is SGHAT and CDR2 is FQNNGV. Trimming pared 5 bases from V and 5 bases from J, leaving 18 bases between. The CDR3 runs 15 residues. CDR3 DNA sequence: TGTGCCAGCAGCCCAGCGGGCGTTCATGGGGAGACCCAGTACTTC. Residues: CASSPAGVHGETQYF.

This clone was seen only a few times. This chain connects TRBV30 to TRBJ1-1; maybe TRBD1 (5 bases). Trimming cost V 0 bases and J 8 bases, with 7 bases left between them. The V gene's germline CDR1 is GTSNPN and CDR2 SVGIG (reference sequence). The length of the CDR3 is 11 residues. The CDR3 spells CAWSVQEEAFF. The DNA for the CDR3 is TGTGCCTGGAGTGTACAGGAAGAAGCTTTCTTT.

The rearrangement joins TRBV5-4 to TRBJ2-7; possible D gene TRBD1, 6 bases. Germline V gene data show CDR1 as SGHNT and CDR2 as YYREEE (reference sequence). With 2 bases removed from V and 0 bases from J, the gap between germline ends came to 12 bases. The CDR3 totals 15 residues. The CDR3 loop reads CASSFRGKDSYEQYF. The CDR3 nucleotides read TGTGCCAGCAGCTTTAGGGGGAAAGACTCCTACGAGCAGTACTTC.

J is TRBJ2-3 and V is TRBV3-1 (or the pseudogene TRBV3-2), with D hard to call. Deletions cut 5 bases from V and 2 bases from J, with 5 bases between. CDR1 LGHDT and CDR2 YNNKEL come from the germline V gene (reference sequence). The CDR3 length is 12 residues. The CDR3 loop reads CASSDNTDTQYF. The CDR3 coding sequence is TGTGCCAGCAGCGACAACACAGATACGCAGTATTTT.

The chain joins TRBV20-1 to TRBJ2-3; 10 nucleotides match TRBD2. CDR1 DFQATT and CDR2 SNEGSKA come from the germline V gene (reference sequence). CDR3 length: 14 amino acids. The V and J ends lost 3 bases and 4 bases, in that order; junction bases with no gene match: 4. Written as DNA, the CDR3 is TGCAGTGCTAGTCGGCTAGCGGGGGCAGATACGCAGTATTTT. The encoded protein is CSASRLAGADTQYF.

This clone occurred once. This sequence joins TRBV5-1 and TRBJ1-1; D remains unclear. There are 13 residues in the CDR3. V was cut by 5 bases and J by 4 bases, with 12 bases left in between. CDR1 and CDR2 from the germline V gene are SGHRS and YFSETQ. CDR3 bases: TGCGCCAGCAGTCCGATATACGGCACTGAAGCTTTCTTT. Residues: CASSPIYGTEAFF. The full variable domain, rest sourced from reference TRBV5-1 and TRBJ1-1, is KAGVTQTPRYLIKTRGQQVTLSCSPISGHRSVSWYQQTPGQGLQFLFEYFSETQRNKGNFPGRFSGRQFSNSRSEMNVSTLELGDSALYLCASSPIYGTEAFFGQGTRLTVV.

The chain recombines TRBV5-1 with TRBJ2-7; 10 nucleotides line up with TRBD1. The CDR3 extends over 18 amino acids. Germline V CDR1 and CDR2: SGHRS, YFSETQ. V dropped 3 bases and J dropped 4; count of bases not matched to a gene: 16. The CDR3 loop is CASSYQDRGRLLSYEQYF. CDR3 sequence (DNA): TGCGCCAGCAGCTATCAAGACAGGGGGCGCCTCTTGAGTTACGAGCAGTACTTC.